The T cell receptor beta chain described here comes from a study of regulatory T cells in long-lasting Graves disease. Arm-PCR of CDR3 regions with iRepertoire HTBI primers generated TCR beta libraries. MiXCR was run by TCRdb on the multiplex PCR reads, yielding one entry per CDR3 protein. This repertoire shows approximately 470,000 distinct CDR3 sequences, less than 25% found once; its top ten account for 7% to 9.5%. The time point is: persistent/refractory GD, antithyroid drugs over 5 years with positive TRAb. PBMC-derived RNA was used for the TCR library. Deletions cut 2 bases from V and 1 base from J, with 20 bases between. The CDR3 has 18 residues. Germline loops: CDR1 KGHSH, CDR2 LQKENI.

J is TRBJ1-1 and V is TRBV18, with unresolved D. This specimen consisted of peripheral blood mononuclear cells (PBMCs), obtained when the disease was refractory, from a patient treated with antithyroid drugs. The TCR originated in a female donor with Graves disease. Written as DNA, the CDR3 is TGTGCCAGCTCACCAATCAGGCAAAGTGTGTACGCGAACACTGAAGCTTTCTTT. It translates to CASSPIRQSVYANTEAFF.